The 20 T cell receptor beta chains presented below share a single source sample, sequenced in a study of T cell repertoires in cytomegalovirus infection. TCRdb analysed the reads with MiXCR anew, one entry per CDR3 protein. The table lists 250,000 or so distinct CDR3 sequences, approximately 9.2% of them singletons. The material sequenced was PBMCs. These receptors were taken from a human donor in good health (CMV status not recorded). Some clones in this sample may be carry-over from other donors' samples.

This clonotype was picked up many times. The J gene is TRBJ1-1, the V gene TRBV19, with 7 bases identical to TRBD1. The germline CDR1 and CDR2 sequences are LNHDA and SQIVND (reference sequence). V was pared by 2 bases and J by 0 bases, with 6 bases of the junction left unmatched. This CDR3 has 16 amino acids. The CDR3 sequence is CASSIRDSNMNTEAFF. The CDR3, as DNA: TGTGCCAGTAGTATAAGGGACAGCAACATGAACACTGAAGCTTTCTTT.

The sample holds many counts of this clonotype. At one end, the junction sequence differs from germline, possibly due to a read error. The V call is TRBV7-2, the J call TRBJ1-2; D unclear. CDR3 length equals 11 residues. Germline loops: CDR1 SGHTA, CDR2 FQGNSA. The CDR3 DNA follows: TGTGCCAGCAGCTTAGACACCGGCTCCACCTTC. It specifies CASSLDTGSTF.

This clonotype was counted many times. The chain uses TRBV20-1 and TRBJ1-1; the match to TRBD1 covers 10 bases. The CDR3 runs 17 residues. V lost 5 bases, J lost 5 bases, and 17 bases stayed unmatched. Per germline, CDR1 DFQATT and CDR2 SNEGSKA (reference sequence). CDR3 DNA: TGCAGTGCTTCTTCTGACAGGGGGCGCGGGGGTGGGACTGAAGCTTTCTTT. It encodes CSASSDRGRGGGTEAFF.

The chain employs TRBV19 and TRBJ2-1; 7 nucleotides line up with TRBD1. The germline gives CDR1 LNHDA, CDR2 SQIVND (reference sequence). CDR3 length: 17 amino acids. With 1 base clipped from V and 0 bases from J, the junction kept 6 bases outside the gene matches. The CDR3: CASSIAADRSSYNEQFF. CDR3 nucleotide sequence: TGTGCCAGTAGTATAGCGGCGGACAGGTCCTCCTACAATGAGCAGTTCTTC.

This clonotype was detected ten times or more. The J gene is TRBJ1-1, the V gene TRBV4-3; D might be TRBD1 (6 bases). The germline V and J ends were trimmed by 2 bases and 4 bases, with 11 bases remaining between them. The CDR3 covers 14 residues. The germline gives CDR1 LGHNA, CDR2 YSLEER. The CDR3 DNA reads TGCGCCAGCAGCCAATCCCACAGGGTCACTGAAGCTTTCTTT. Translating it yields CASSQSHRVTEAFF.

There are many counts of this clonotype. The chain carries TRBV7-2 and TRBJ2-1, with TRBD2 matching 9 bases. Germline assignment: CDR1 SGHTA and CDR2 FQGNSA. V lost 5 bases, J lost 8 bases, and 13 bases stayed unmatched. There are 16 residues in the CDR3. Here the CDR3 DNA reads TGTGCCAGCAGCACGGGACTAGCTCTTGGAGGGCATGAGCAGTTCTTC. Translation: CASSTGLALGGHEQFF.

The genes are TRBV15 and TRBJ1-6; no clear D. V dropped 4 bases and J dropped 9 bases, with 13 bases sitting between them. The germline V gene has CDR1 LNHNV and CDR2 YYDKDF (reference sequence). The length of the CDR3 is 14 residues. The CDR3 coding sequence is TGTGCCACCAGCACGGGAGGGTTCGTTTCACCCCTCCACTTT. This gives the protein CATSTGGFVSPLHF. Looking up the rest from reference TRBV15 and TRBJ1-6 gives the full variable domain: DAMVIQNPRYQVTQFGKPVTLSCSQTLNHNVMYWYQQKSSQAPKLLFHYYDKDFNNEADTPDNFQSRRPNTSFCFLDIRSPGLGDTAMYLCATSTGGFVSPLHFGNGTRLTVT.

The rearrangement uses TRBV18 and TRBJ1-2, with 7 bases fitting TRBD1. The V gene end was trimmed by 0 bases and the J gene end by 0 bases; junction bases not matched to a gene: 7. The CDR3 extends over 17 amino acids. The germline V gene has CDR1 KGHSH and CDR2 LQKENI. CDR3 protein: CASSPPLSGGSNYGYTF. The CDR3 DNA reads as TGTGCCAGCTCACCACCGCTATCAGGGGGGTCTAACTATGGCTACACCTTC.

The rearrangement uses TRBV19 and TRBJ1-6, with 7 positions matching TRBD1. The CDR3 length is 13 residues. J gave up 7 bases and V 8 bases, and 5 bases lay outside the gene matches. The germline gives CDR1 LNHDA, CDR2 SQIVND (reference sequence). CDR3 region: CASARDRNSPLHF. DNA for the CDR3: TGTGCCAGTGCCAGGGACAGAAATTCACCCCTCCACTTT.

This clonotype was seen at least ten times. The V and J genes are TRBV30 and TRBJ2-7; TRBD2 might be the D (5 bases). In germline, CDR1 is GTSNPN, CDR2 SVGIG (reference sequence). Trimming removed 2 bases at V and 4 bases at J, with 18 bases between. The CDR3 contains 15 residues. CDR3 residues: CAWSRGFLGNYEQYF. The DNA for the CDR3 is TGTGCCTGGAGTAGAGGGTTTCTGGGAAATTACGAGCAGTACTTC.

This clonotype was seen at least ten times. The chain uses TRBV24-1 and TRBJ1-2; D unresolved. V dropped 3 bases and J dropped 8 bases, with 12 bases sitting between them. CDR1 is KGHDR and CDR2 is SFDVKD in the germline V gene. The CDR3 sequence is 13 residues long. In DNA, the CDR3 is TGTGCCACCAGTGATAGGACTGCCGGCGGCTACACCTTC. This codes for CATSDRTAGGYTF.

This clonotype was observed many times. In DNA form, the CDR3 reads TGTGCCAGCAGTTACCCCGGGGGCACTGAAGCTTTCTTT. It specifies CASSYPGGTEAFF. V and J are TRBV6-5 and TRBJ1-1; possible D gene TRBD1, 5 bases. Trimming pared 2 bases from V and 4 bases from J, leaving 8 bases between. CDR1 MNHEY and CDR2 SVGAGI come from the germline V gene. The CDR3 length is 13 residues.

This clonotype was found many times. The rearrangement links TRBV30 to TRBJ2-1; 15 nucleotides agree with TRBD2. Germline loops: CDR1 GTSNPN, CDR2 SVGIG (reference sequence). This CDR3 comprises 14 residues. J gave up 4 bases and V 5 bases, and 0 bases lay outside the gene matches. CDR3 in amino acids: CAWGTSGGYNEQFF. The CDR3 DNA follows: TGTGCCTGGGGGACTAGCGGGGGGTACAATGAGCAGTTCTTC.

This clonotype was counted a few times. This sequence joins TRBV20-1 and TRBJ2-7; 9 bases are a match to TRBD2. Germline V gene lookup returns CDR1 DFQATT and CDR2 SNEGSKA (reference sequence). The CDR3 extends over 17 amino acids. Unmatched junction bases numbered 14, after V lost 0 bases and J lost 5 bases. The CDR3 bases are TGCAGTGCTAGAGATCTGAGACTAGCGGAGAGGATCCACGAGCAGTACTTC. Protein: CSARDLRLAERIHEQYF.

On this clonotype: It may be a read error: a sequence one base away is much more abundant. The chain has TRBV11-3 and TRBJ2-4; D remains unclear. CDR1 is SGHNT, CDR2 YENEEA, per germline. This CDR3 is 17 amino acids long. Trimming cost V 1 base and J 0 bases, with 13 bases left between them. DNA for the CDR3: TGTGCCAGCAGCTTAGCACCAGACACTCTAGCCAAAAACATTCAGTACTTC. The encoded protein is CASSLAPDTLAKNIQYF.

This chain joins TRBV6-1 and TRBJ2-7, with unresolved D. Trimming took off 4 bases at V and 3 bases at J, with 16 bases between the two ends. The V gene's germline CDR1 is MNHNS and CDR2 SASEGT. This CDR3 contains 15 residues. CDR3 loop: CASSVQLSPSYEQYF. In DNA form, the CDR3 reads TGTGCCAGCAGTGTGCAGCTTAGCCCGAGCTACGAGCAGTACTTC.

This clonotype was found many times. V is TRBV7-2 and J is TRBJ2-7, with TRBD1 matching over 9 bases. Germline V gives CDR1 SGHTA, CDR2 FQGNSA. Trimming removed 4 bases from V and 3 bases from J; junction bases left unmatched: 7. CDR3 size: 15 residues. CDR3 DNA: TGTGCCAGCAGCTCCCATGGGACAGGGCGCTACGAGCAGTACTTC. Protein product: CASSSHGTGRYEQYF.

This clonotype was counted a few times. The J gene is TRBJ2-1, the V gene TRBV28, with TRBD1 matching over 7 bases. With V trimmed by 5 bases and J by 6 bases, 10 bases remained unmatched. The germline V gene has CDR1 MDHEN and CDR2 SYDVKM. This CDR3 has 15 amino acids. The CDR3 sequence: CASSPTGDRGNEQFF. The DNA of the CDR3 is TGTGCCAGCAGTCCTACAGGGGATAGAGGCAATGAGCAGTTCTTC.

Ten or more counts support this clonotype. The chain has TRBV7-2 and TRBJ1-1, with D hard to call. Trimming removed 1 base at V and 4 bases at J, with 7 bases between. The CDR3 has 13 residues. Germline CDR1 reads SGHTA; CDR2 reads FQGNSA. Written as DNA, the CDR3 is TGTGCCAGCAGCTTAGGTTACACCACTGAAGCTTTCTTT. It yields the protein CASSLGYTTEAFF.

This clonotype was observed many times. This chain links TRBV7-9 with TRBJ2-1; TRBD2 matches at 10 bases. V shed 1 base and J 2 bases; nucleotides not matched to a gene: 2. The CDR3 runs 16 residues. The germline gives CDR1 SEHNR, CDR2 FQNEAQ (reference sequence). The CDR3 nucleotides are TGTGCCAGCAGCTTAGAGAGCGGGGGGGCCTACAATGAGCAGTTCTTC. Translation gives CASSLESGGAYNEQFF.